This T cell receptor beta chain came from a study of T cell responses to AZD1222 COVID-19 vaccine. Trimming removed 5 bases at V and 4 bases at J, with 14 bases between. The CDR3 has 14 residues. Germline CDR1 and CDR2: SNHLY and FYNNEI. The assay was immunoSEQ multiplex PCR, and TCRdb's table has in-frame clones only and misses some. Of around 130,000 clones in the sample, around 85% were seen once. The material was peripheral blood, obtained on day 0 of AZD1222 vaccination. The sequence was collected from an adult in good health. This chain connects TRBV2 to TRBJ1-2; possible D gene TRBD1, 5 bases. The CDR3 reads CASSTLTVRYGYTF. The CDR3 nucleotides are TGTGCCAGCAGTACCCTGACAGTCCGCTATGGCTACACCTTC.